The 32 T cell receptor beta chains reported below all come from one sample, sequenced in a study of T cells in Graves' hyperthyroidism and ophthalmopathy. The CDR3 regions of TCR beta were amplified from RNA transcripts. During a first-round RT-PCR of the TCR CDR3, the HTBI primer set was used. TCRdb ran MiXCR on the multiplex PCR reads and lists one entry per CDR3 protein. The sample gives 350,000 to 400,000 distinct CDR3 sequences, about 15% of which show up once; about 30% is in the top ten. Sequenced input: blood. The receptors were gathered from a woman in her 30s with Graves' hyperthyroidism.

This clonotype has a count of ten or more. The gene calls are TRBV27 and TRBJ2-5, with D perhaps given as TRBD1 or TRBD2 (5 bases each). CDR3 size: 15 residues. The germline V gene has CDR1 MNHEY and CDR2 SMNVEV (reference sequence). V was cut by 4 bases and J by 3 bases, with 15 bases left in between. In DNA form, the CDR3 reads TGTGCCAGCAGTTACGGGACGCTGGGGAAAGAGACCCAGTACTTC. Protein: CASSYGTLGKETQYF.

This clonotype was seen only a few times. The chain combines TRBV20-1 with TRBJ2-7; 7 bases line up with TRBD1. Germline V CDR1 and CDR2: DFQATT, SNEGSKA (reference sequence). The CDR3 totals 12 residues. J gave up 1 base and V 4 bases, and 1 base lay outside the gene matches. The CDR3 loop reads CSAKGQSYEQYF. The CDR3 DNA reads as TGCAGTGCTAAGGGACAGTCCTACGAGCAGTACTTC.

The gene calls are TRBV6-1 and TRBJ1-6; 7 bases fit TRBD1. Germline trimming cut 0 bases from V and 6 bases from J; bases unmatched to any gene: 5. Germline CDR1 MNHNS, CDR2 SASEGT. This CDR3 has 16 residues. In DNA form, the CDR3 reads TGTGCCAGCAGTGAAGCAGGGGGCGTTGGTAATTCACCCCTCCACTTT. It codes for CASSEAGGVGNSPLHF.

Ten or more counts support this clonotype. This chain links TRBV11-3 with TRBJ2-2, with D possibly being TRBD2 (6 bases). With 1 base removed from V and 1 base from J, the gap between germline ends came to 10 bases. The germline V gene encodes CDR1 SGHNT and CDR2 YENEEA. This CDR3 contains 16 residues. CDR3 DNA sequence: TGTGCCAGCAGCTTAGGTGGGGGGATGAACACCGGGGAGCTGTTTTTT. It specifies CASSLGGGMNTGELFF.

This clonotype was seen many times. The chain carries TRBV28 and TRBJ2-5; D gene ambiguous. Germline loops: CDR1 MDHEN, CDR2 SYDVKM. The CDR3 length is 14 residues. Trimming cost V 4 bases and J 0 bases, with 9 bases left between them. The CDR3 sequence: CASSSKINQETQYF. CDR3 sequence (DNA): TGTGCCAGCAGTTCCAAGATAAACCAAGAGACCCAGTACTTC.

This clonotype was found many times. The chain uses TRBV18 and TRBJ1-1; no clear D gene. This CDR3 is built from 14 residues. Germline V gives CDR1 KGHSH, CDR2 LQKENI. Trimming left V 3 bases short and J 1 base short, with 9 bases between. The CDR3, as DNA: TGTGCCAGCTCACCGGAGGCGAGGAACACTGAAGCTTTCTTT. Translation gives CASSPEARNTEAFF.

This clonotype was seen a handful of times. The chain has TRBV7-9 and TRBJ2-5; a possible D gene is TRBD2 (6 bases). Germline V lookup: CDR1 SEHNR, CDR2 FQNEAQ (reference sequence). The germline V and J ends were trimmed by 9 bases and 10 bases, with 30 bases remaining between them. The CDR3 spans 16 residues. The CDR3 spells CASTPSTSLLGPLQYF. The CDR3 DNA reads TGTGCCAGTACCCCCTCTACTAGCCTTCTGGGTCCTCTCCAGTACTTC.

This clonotype was found many times. The chain joins TRBV28 to TRBJ1-5, with D perhaps TRBD1 (6 bases). Germline V gene lookup returns CDR1 MDHEN and CDR2 SYDVKM. The V and J ends lost 5 bases and 1 base respectively, with 21 bases between them. The CDR3 sequence is 18 residues long. This chain's CDR3 is CASSPPNPGVVSNQPQHF. CDR3 nucleotide sequence: TGTGCCAGCAGTCCACCAAACCCAGGGGTGGTAAGCAATCAGCCCCAGCATTTT.

This clonotype was observed a few times. The V call is TRBV14, the J call TRBJ2-7, with 10 bases that match TRBD2. Germline CDR1 reads SGHDN; CDR2 reads FVKESK. The CDR3 extends over 15 amino acids. Unmatched junction bases numbered 6, after V lost 4 bases and J lost 3 bases. The CDR3: CASSPTSGPNYEQYF. CDR3 DNA sequence: TGTGCCAGCAGCCCGACTAGCGGGCCCAACTACGAGCAGTACTTC.

Points on this clonotype: This could be a read error, since a much larger clone is one nucleotide away. The gene calls are TRBV29-1 and TRBJ1-1, with D unclear. V shed 5 bases and J shed 5 bases, with 15 bases lying between them. This CDR3 is 13 amino acids long. Germline CDR1 is SQVTM and CDR2 is ANQGSEA. The CDR3 loop reads CSVSREAGTEAFF. DNA of the CDR3: TGCAGCGTTTCGCGAGAGGCTGGTACTGAAGCTTTCTTT.

The chain employs TRBV28 and TRBJ2-4; D is possibly TRBD1 (5 bases). The CDR3 is 15 residues long. Trimming pared 2 bases from V and 0 bases from J, leaving 8 bases between. CDR1 is MDHEN and CDR2 is SYDVKM in the germline V gene. The CDR3 sequence is CASSLRQLAKNIQYF. In DNA, the CDR3 is TGTGCCAGCAGTTTAAGACAGTTAGCCAAAAACATTCAGTACTTC.

The sample holds many counts of this clonotype. The chain recombines TRBV7-2 with TRBJ2-7; TRBD2 matches 7 bases. There are 15 residues in the CDR3. V gave up 3 bases and J gave up 0 bases; unmatched junction bases: 5. Germline V CDR1 and CDR2: SGHTA, FQGNSA. The CDR3 protein is CASSFSSGTSYEQYF. CDR3 nucleotide sequence: TGTGCCAGCAGCTTCTCGAGCGGGACCTCCTACGAGCAGTACTTC.

This clonotype has just a few counts. The chain joins TRBV20-1 to TRBJ2-7; 8 bases are a match to TRBD2. The CDR3 spans 16 residues. CDR1 and CDR2 from the germline V gene are DFQATT and SNEGSKA (reference sequence). Losses at the gene ends were 5 bases for V and 3 bases for J; bases not matched to a gene: 15. The CDR3 coding sequence is TGCAGTGCTCTTCTAGCGGGTAAAGAGACCTACTACGAGCAGTACTTC. The encoded protein is CSALLAGKETYYEQYF.

In its sample, this clonotype was seen many times. The chain links TRBV30 to TRBJ2-1; tentatively, D is TRBD2 (5 bases). V lost 1 base to trimming and J lost 7 bases, with 5 bases between them. The CDR3 length is 11 residues. Germline CDR1 and CDR2: GTSNPN and SVGIG (reference sequence). In DNA form, the CDR3 reads TGTGCCTGGAGTGCGGGAAATGAGCAGTTCTTC. Encoded protein: CAWSAGNEQFF. Drawing the rest from reference TRBV30 and TRBJ2-1, the complete variable domain is SQTIHQWPATLVQPVGSPLSLECTVEGTSNPNLYWYRQAAGRGLQLLFYSVGIGQISSEVPQNLSASRPQDRQFILSSKKLLLSDSGFYLCAWSAGNEQFFGPGTRLTVL.

This clonotype has a handful of counts. CDR3 sequence: CASSRRDRETQYF. CDR3 nucleotides: TGTGCCAGCAGTCGACGGGATCGAGAGACCCAGTACTTC. This chain uses TRBV2 with TRBJ2-5; weak D call: TRBD2 (5 bases). The CDR3 totals 13 residues. Trimming stripped 5 bases from V and 4 bases from J, with 11 bases between. Germline V lookup: CDR1 SNHLY, CDR2 FYNNEI.

This clonotype was seen repeatedly, ten times or more. The rearrangement links TRBV3-1 to TRBJ2-7; 7 nucleotides align to TRBD1. This CDR3 has 14 amino acids. Germline CDR1 LGHDT, CDR2 YNNKEL (reference sequence). Trimming cost V 1 base and J 5 bases; bases outside gene matches: 5. The CDR3 nucleotides are TGTGCCAGCAGCCAAGCGGGACAGCTTGACGAGCAGTACTTC. It codes for CASSQAGQLDEQYF.

This clonotype has at least ten counts. CDR3 bases: TGTGCCAGCAGCCCGACCATGAGCGGGCAGTATTTT. Protein: CASSPTMSGQYF. This chain joins TRBV11-2 and TRBJ2-3; possibly TRBD2 for D (5 bases). The CDR3 is made up of 12 amino acids. The germline CDR1 and CDR2 sequences are SGHAT and FQNNGV. The ends were cut back, 5 bases at V and 11 bases at J, with 14 bases in the middle.

The chain is built from TRBV9 and TRBJ1-1; 7 nucleotides align to TRBD1. CDR1 is SGDLS and CDR2 is YYNGEE in the germline V gene. The CDR3 runs 15 residues. After removal of 3 bases from V and 7 bases from J, the junction contained 12 bases not matched to a gene. CDR3 sequence (DNA): TGTGCCAGCAGCGCAACCGGGAAGGGGGCGGGTGAAGCTTTCTTT. This gives the protein CASSATGKGAGEAFF.

The sample holds many counts of this clonotype. The CDR3 loop is CASSLDGQGSDTQYF. In DNA form, the CDR3 reads TGTGCCAGCAGCTTAGACGGACAGGGATCAGATACGCAGTATTTT. The chain has TRBV11-2 and TRBJ2-3; 8 nucleotides match TRBD1. This CDR3 has 15 residues. The J segment lost 4 bases and the V segment lost 0 bases, leaving 3 bases of the junction unmatched. Germline V gene data show CDR1 as SGHAT and CDR2 as FQNNGV.

This clonotype occurred many times. The CDR3 nucleotides are TGTGCCAGCTCACCAGGGACAGGGAACACTGAAGCTTTCTTT. This sequence encodes CASSPGTGNTEAFF. The chain carries TRBV18 and TRBJ1-1; 8 nucleotides agree with TRBD1. V shed 2 bases, J shed 1 base, and the junction held 0 bases outside the gene matches. Germline V gene sequence: CDR1 KGHSH, CDR2 LQKENI. The CDR3 runs to 14 residues.

The chain combines TRBV5-6 with TRBJ1-2; TRBD1 agrees at 8 bases. V trimming: 0 bases; J trimming: 5 bases; junction bases outside the gene matches: 6. The germline gives CDR1 SGHDT, CDR2 YYEEEE. The length of the CDR3 is 15 residues. This chain's CDR3 is CASSLGAGTGYGYTF. Here the CDR3 DNA reads TGTGCCAGCAGCTTGGGAGCGGGGACAGGTTATGGCTACACCTTC.

In this sample, this clonotype turned up a few times. The J gene is TRBJ1-2, the V gene TRBV19, with D maybe TRBD1 (5 bases). V gave up 3 bases and J gave up 4 bases, with 12 bases separating them. The CDR3 is 14 amino acids. The V gene's germline CDR1 is LNHDA and CDR2 SQIVND (reference sequence). CDR3 DNA sequence: TGTGCCAGTAGTATGGGGCCGCCCTCCTATGGCTACACCTTC. Translating gives CASSMGPPSYGYTF.

This clonotype has at least ten counts. J is TRBJ2-1 and V is TRBV11-2, with 9 bases fitting TRBD2. CDR3 length: 15 amino acids. Germline V lookup: CDR1 SGHAT, CDR2 FQNNGV. V gave up 5 bases and J gave up 4 bases; unmatched junction bases: 6. The CDR3 region has the DNA TGTGCCAGCAGCCTCGGACTAGCGATTTACAATGAGCAGTTCTTC. Its protein is CASSLGLAIYNEQFF.

The J gene is TRBJ1-6, the V gene TRBV6-1; 7 bases are shared with TRBD1. J lost 10 bases, V lost 3 bases, and 0 bases had no gene match. CDR1 and CDR2 from the germline V gene are MNHNS and SASEGT. This CDR3 is 12 amino acids long. In DNA form, the CDR3 reads TGTGCCAGCAGTGAGGGACAGTCACCCCTCCACTTT. It is translated as CASSEGQSPLHF.

The chain couples TRBV7-9 to TRBJ2-3; D not certain. Germline CDR1 SEHNR, CDR2 FQNEAQ (reference sequence). With 4 bases removed from V and 6 bases from J, the gap between germline ends came to 14 bases. The length of the CDR3 is 14 residues. CDR3 region: CASSSPRSPDTQYF. CDR3 in DNA: TGTGCCAGCAGCTCACCTAGGTCTCCGGATACGCAGTATTTT.

This clonotype was found a few times. The chain recombines TRBV10-3 with TRBJ2-3, with 13 bases fitting TRBD2. CDR3 length: 17 residues. Germline V gene sequence: CDR1 ENHRY, CDR2 SYGVKD. Losses at the gene ends were 3 bases for V and 1 base for J; bases not matched to a gene: 4. The CDR3 nucleotides read TGTGCCATCAGTGAACCGGGACTAGCGGGACGCACAGATACGCAGTATTTT. Its translation: CAISEPGLAGRTDTQYF.

The rearrangement uses TRBV20-1 and TRBJ1-5, with 10 nucleotides matching TRBD1. The CDR3 consists of 17 residues. Germline V gene lookup returns CDR1 DFQATT and CDR2 SNEGSKA (reference sequence). The V and J ends lost 2 bases and 3 bases, in that order; junction bases with no gene match: 10. The CDR3 loop is CSARQPWTGGFNQPQHF. The CDR3 coding sequence is TGCAGTGCTAGACAACCGTGGACAGGGGGTTTCAATCAGCCCCAGCATTTT.

This clonotype appeared many times. This sequence joins TRBV3-1 and TRBJ1-2, with D unresolved. Trimming removed 0 bases at V and 3 bases at J, with 14 bases between. This CDR3 has 16 residues. Germline lookup yields CDR1 LGHDT and CDR2 YNNKEL (reference sequence). CDR3: CASSQDRVGRDYGYTF. CDR3 DNA: TGTGCCAGCAGCCAAGATCGGGTAGGGCGCGACTATGGCTACACCTTC.

This clonotype was seen at least ten times. The chain joins TRBV24-1 to TRBJ1-5; D is undetermined. V shed 3 bases and J shed 3 bases, with 8 bases lying between them. The CDR3 totals 14 residues. Germline V gene sequence: CDR1 KGHDR, CDR2 SFDVKD. CDR3 sequence reads: CATSDERPNQPQHF. CDR3 DNA sequence: TGTGCCACCAGTGATGAGCGACCCAATCAGCCCCAGCATTTT.

This clonotype was observed at least ten times. The V call is TRBV2, the J call TRBJ1-6; D is undetermined. Trimming took 8 bases from V and 10 from J, leaving 9 bases between them. Germline V gene data show CDR1 as SNHLY and CDR2 as FYNNEI. The CDR3 contains 11 residues. The CDR3 nucleotides are TGTGCCAGCTTCGTGCGGTCACCCCTCCACTTT. Its protein is CASFVRSPLHF.

This clonotype was recorded at least ten times. The chain carries TRBV6-5 and TRBJ2-3; TRBD2 might be the D (7 bases). The length of the CDR3 is 15 residues. The germline CDR1 and CDR2 sequences are MNHEY and SVGAGI. Trimming took 2 bases from V and 2 from J, leaving 11 bases between them. The CDR3 reads CASSYGGGTTDTQYF. The CDR3 DNA is TGTGCCAGCAGTTACGGCGGGGGCACCACAGATACGCAGTATTTT.

The rearrangement uses TRBV29-1 and TRBJ2-7, with D uncertain. V was cut by 6 bases and J by 4 bases, with 13 bases left in between. The CDR3 runs to 12 residues. Germline loops: CDR1 SQVTM, CDR2 ANQGSEA. As DNA, the CDR3 is TGCAGCGTGTATACCGCGATTTACGAGCAGTACTTC. It translates to CSVYTAIYEQYF.